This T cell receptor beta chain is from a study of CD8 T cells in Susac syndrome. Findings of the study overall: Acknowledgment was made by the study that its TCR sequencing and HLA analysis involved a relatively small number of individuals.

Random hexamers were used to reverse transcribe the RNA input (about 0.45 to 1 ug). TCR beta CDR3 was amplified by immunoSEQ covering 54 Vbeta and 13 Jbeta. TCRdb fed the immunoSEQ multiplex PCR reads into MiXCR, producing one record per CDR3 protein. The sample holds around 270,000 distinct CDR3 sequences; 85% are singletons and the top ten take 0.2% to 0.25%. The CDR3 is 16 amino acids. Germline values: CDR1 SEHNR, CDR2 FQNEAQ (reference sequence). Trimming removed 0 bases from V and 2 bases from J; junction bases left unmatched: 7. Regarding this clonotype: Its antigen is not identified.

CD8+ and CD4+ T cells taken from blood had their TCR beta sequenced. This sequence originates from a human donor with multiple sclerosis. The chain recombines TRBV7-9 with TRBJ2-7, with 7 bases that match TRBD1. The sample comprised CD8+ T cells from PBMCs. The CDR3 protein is CASSLAITGTAYEQYF. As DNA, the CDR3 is TGTGCCAGCAGCTTAGCGATTACCGGGACAGCCTACGAGCAGTACTTC. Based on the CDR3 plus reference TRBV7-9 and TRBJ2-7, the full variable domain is DTGVSQNPRHKITKRGQNVTFRCDPISEHNRLYWYRQTLGQGPEFLTYFQNEAQLEKSRLLSDRFSAERPKGSFSTLEIQRTEQGDSAMYLCASSLAITGTAYEQYFGPGTRLTVT.